This TCR beta chain derives from a study of beta chain features in type 1 diabetes (dated by TCRdb to the late 2010s). Study-wide context: No differences in mean age, gender distribution, total cell number or subset yield were found between patients and healthy donors. A total of some 100,000,000 sorted cells were examined across all samples, and a strong correlation was observed between cell number per subset and RNA yield. In the study, TCRB repertoires of sorted circulating CD4+ T cell subsets from recently diagnosed type 1 diabetes patients were compared with those of matched healthy donors. Whereas all 30 or so donors provided naive and central memory subsets, regulatory and stem cell-like memory subsets were isolated from just 8 patients and roughly eight healthy donors.

The entire isolated RNA was reverse transcribed using the High Capacity cDNA Reverse Transcription Kit, and thus expressed TCRB transcripts were sequenced. Deep immunoSEQ sequencing was performed on naive, central memory and regulatory T cell samples, with an average of around 3.5 million total reads per sample. After sorted cells were lysed in RLT buffer, RNA was extracted with DNase-treated RNeasy Micro or Mini kits, with the choice depending on cell number. To prevent cross-contamination, every cell subset was processed on its own, while patient and healthy donor samples were processed together. The immunoSEQ multiplex PCR was used to amplify TCRB sequences from cDNA, generating 87-bp fragments that spanned the CDR3 region. Amplicons were sequenced on the Illumina HiSeq platform. In the authors' own workflow: PCR bias was corrected computationally using synthetic template baselines, and reads within Hamming distance 2 were collapsed, with unmergeable singletons discarded. By aligning reads against IMGT, V, D and J genes, CDR3 length, and insertions or deletions at six rearrangement sites were assigned. Clonotype counts were normalized to sorted cell number within each subset before computing true diversity and Gini coefficients with the tcR R package. The overlap coefficient, calculated on TCRB nucleotide sequences, was used to quantify repertoire sharing. TCRdb's version of the immuneACCESS table is confined to in-frame rearrangements and falls short of the full clone set. An unresolved V gene accounts for under half of the shortfall where checked; the remainder is of unknown origin. The V and J calls and clone size were taken over from that table, and D and trimming were inferred from the DNA. The sample records 30,000 or so clones, roughly two thirds of which are singletons. The biggest ten clones account for approximately 2.5% of the sample.

Comments on this clone: The target of this receptor is not known. Per-nucleotide qualities are absent, and no much larger clonotype sits a single base away.

Each donor gave one peripheral blood draw, approximately 110 mL on average, collected into heparinised tubes. A BD FACSAria II was used to sort naive, central memory, regulatory and stem cell-like memory CD4+ T cells with a panel that included CD45RO, CCR7, CD25, CD127, CD95 and CD27. A purity above 95% was achieved for all sorted populations. Right away, PBMCs were isolated by Lymphoprep density gradient centrifugation and were stained directly, with no culture step. To minimize batch effects, samples were stained and sorted in pairs, one healthy donor with one patient per experiment. The CDR3 contains 14 residues, cysteine and phenylalanine counted. This entry keeps only the CDR3 DNA: 42 bases, framed from base 1. CDR1 SGHRS and CDR2 YFSETQ were looked up in the germline V gene. V was cut back by 4 bases and J by 0 bases, leaving a gap of 10 bases between them. The full study reports these points: Naive, central memory and regulatory TCRB repertoires appeared more similar among patients than among healthy donors. Because cDNA was sequenced instead of genomic DNA, activated cells with high expression could be over-represented, although the groups did not differ in activation or CD3 levels. PCR might favor shorter templates, but patient and control samples were amplified and corrected together, so any skew would affect both groups equally. In all four CD4+ subsets, TCRB CDR3 length was moderately but significantly shorter in type 1 diabetes patients. Because the HLA sub-analyses included only small numbers of individuals, any influence of HLA type on TCRB rearrangement was left unresolved. At VDJ recombination sites, patients with type 1 diabetes made fewer insertions and deleted more nucleotides, a pattern implying thymic rearrangement abnormalities.

The chain is made from TRBV5-1 and TRBJ2-5; TRBD1 is perhaps the D gene, given 7 matching bases. The clonotype comes from a woman aged 25 to 39 with type 1 diabetes. Specimen: Tregs from blood. What this sample's cell subset or site label stands for: regulatory CD4+ T cells. The CDR3 amino acid sequence is: CASSAGQYQETQYF. In nucleotides, the sequence is TGCGCCAGCAGCGCGGGACAGTACCAAGAGACCCAGTACTTC.